This T cell receptor (beta chain) emerged from a study of blood T cells in healthy people across ages. Across the study: Roughly one uniquely barcoded beta molecule per two T cells was captured.

Overall study results and limits: Both higher diversity and more naive CD4+ cells marked long-lived donors when set against aged donors. PBMCs left unsorted prevented a conclusive naive versus antigen-experienced comparison.

Per sample, no less than 5 micrograms of total RNA were extracted. A second PCR, run for roughly 7 to 12 cycles, used a sample-barcoded 5' primer plus a J-beta primer mix. TCRdb fed the 5' RACE reads into MiXCR, producing one record per CDR3 protein. The sample lists about 1 million distinct CDR3 sequences; 40% to 45% were seen once. In regard to this clonotype: Its matching antigen is unknown.

Trimming removed 0 bases at V and 4 bases at J, with 14 bases between. This CDR3 is built from 16 residues. Per germline, CDR1 ENHRY and CDR2 SYGVKD. The specimen sequenced was blood. The TCR was taken from a woman aged 55 to 70 in good health. The chain links TRBV10-3 to TRBJ2-3; D is possibly TRBD2 (6 bases). The CDR3: CAISESRTGESDTQYF. In DNA, the CDR3 is TGTGCCATCAGTGAGTCGAGGACGGGAGAGTCAGATACGCAGTATTTT.